This passage covers 23 T cell receptor beta chains from one sample sequenced in a study of cytomegalovirus exposure and HLA in healthy donors. Researchers ran the PCR with 60 Vbeta and 13 Jbeta primers. The assay was immunoSEQ multiplex PCR, and TCRdb's table has in-frame clones only and misses some. Of just under 95,000 clones detected, over 70% appear once; the ten largest clones hold around 6.6%. Specimen: PBMCs. The receptors were gathered from a man between 50 and 59 years old in good health and CMV-seropositive.

The J gene is TRBJ2-5, the V gene TRBV28, with D tentatively TRBD1 (5 bases). The ends were cut back, 6 bases at V and 5 bases at J, with 16 bases in the middle. Germline lookup yields CDR1 MDHEN and CDR2 SYDVKM. This CDR3 has 14 residues. The CDR3 spells CASRISGRAETQYF. CDR3 sequence (DNA): TGTGCCAGCAGAATATCCGGCAGGGCTGAGACCCAGTACTTC.

This clone was observed a single time. J is TRBJ1-5 and V is TRBV2, with 7 positions matching TRBD1. The CDR3 extends over 14 amino acids. Germline V lookup: CDR1 SNHLY, CDR2 FYNNEI. The junction had 4 bases not matched to a gene; V was cut back by 5 bases and J by 3 bases. The DNA for the CDR3 is TGTGCCAGCAGTTGGCAGGGGGACAATCAGCCCCAGCATTTT. Its protein is CASSWQGDNQPQHF.

This chain links TRBV5-6 with TRBJ1-5; 8 nucleotides align to TRBD1. Looked up from germline, CDR1 is SGHDT and CDR2 is YYEEEE. The CDR3 totals 14 residues. J was trimmed by 4 bases and V by 4 bases; bases with no gene match: 4. CDR3 sequence: CASSLTGGNQPQHF. The CDR3 DNA is TGTGCCAGCAGCCTTACAGGGGGGAATCAGCCCCAGCATTTT.

The chain joins TRBV5-5 to TRBJ2-7; 12 nucleotides line up with TRBD2. The germline CDR1 and CDR2 sequences are SGHKS and YYEKEE (reference sequence). This CDR3 contains 15 residues. V was pared by 2 bases and J by 6 bases, with 6 bases of the junction left unmatched. CDR3 amino acids: CASSFSLAGGPEQYF. DNA of the CDR3: TGTGCCAGCAGCTTTTCCCTAGCGGGGGGGCCCGAGCAGTACTTC.

The rearrangement joins TRBV6-1 to TRBJ1-2; TRBD1 aligns across 9 bases. CDR1 and CDR2 from the germline V gene are MNHNS and SASEGT. V trimming: 6 bases; J trimming: 4 bases; junction bases outside the gene matches: 9. This CDR3 spans 15 amino acids. CDR3: CASRGQGSAAYGYTF. As DNA, the CDR3 is TGTGCCAGCAGGGGACAGGGCTCAGCGGCCTATGGCTACACCTTC.

The chain has TRBV4-2 and TRBJ1-1, with D perhaps matching TRBD1 (6 bases). The CDR3 runs to 16 residues. Trimming pared 0 bases from V and 5 bases from J, leaving 16 bases between. Germline V CDR1 and CDR2: LGHNA, YNFKEQ. The CDR3 is CASSQEEGGGRTEAFF. Here the CDR3 DNA reads TGTGCCAGCAGCCAAGAGGAAGGGGGGGGAAGAACTGAAGCTTTCTTT.

The chain links TRBV7-3 to TRBJ2-2, with a tentative D call TRBD2 (5 bases). From germline, CDR1 is SGHTA and CDR2 FQGTGA. The length of the CDR3 is 12 residues. The V gene lost 6 bases and the J gene lost 4 bases, with 6 bases spanning the gap. The DNA for the CDR3 is TGTGCCAGCAGGGACTCCACCGGGGAGCTGTTTTTT. This gives the protein CASRDSTGELFF.

This clone came up a few times. The V gene is TRBV5-4, the J gene TRBJ1-4; 10 nucleotides match TRBD1. V lost 4 bases, J lost 8 bases, and 14 bases stayed unmatched. CDR3 length equals 17 residues. CDR1 SGHNT and CDR2 YYREEE come from the germline V gene (reference sequence). DNA for the CDR3: TGTGCCAGCAGCCCGCTAATCGGGACAGGGGAAGGCGAAAAACTGTTTTTT. It encodes CASSPLIGTGEGEKLFF.

This clone was detected only a few times. V gene TRBV10-3 combines with J gene TRBJ1-2, with D uncertain. The germline V and J ends were trimmed by 0 bases and 4 bases, with 12 bases remaining between them. The V gene's germline CDR1 is ENHRY and CDR2 SYGVKD. This CDR3 has 15 residues. CDR3 bases: TGTGCCATCAGTGAGTCGACTGGGGAGGGCTATGGCTACACCTTC. It codes for CAISESTGEGYGYTF.

This chain joins TRBV15 and TRBJ1-3; D not certain. The germline CDR1 and CDR2 sequences are LNHNV and YYDKDF (reference sequence). Between the trimmed V and J ends, which lost 1 base and 0 bases, there was a span of 7 bases. CDR3 size: 15 residues. CDR3 loop: CATSRGTASGNTIYF. The CDR3 nucleotides read TGTGCCACCAGCAGAGGTACAGCCTCTGGAAACACCATATATTTT.

The chain uses TRBV5-8 and TRBJ1-4; D not resolved. Germline V lookup: CDR1 SGHTS, CDR2 YDEGEE. This CDR3 region has 17 residues. Trimming stripped 0 bases from V and 7 bases from J, with 19 bases between. CDR3 protein: CASSLGVLPFSVEKLFF. In nucleotides, the CDR3 is TGTGCCAGCAGCTTGGGCGTCCTACCATTCTCGGTTGAAAAACTGTTTTTT. The variable domain in full, completed from reference TRBV5-8 and TRBJ1-4, reads EAGVTQSPTHLIKTRGQQATLRCSPISGHTSVYWYQQALGLGLQFLLWYDEGEERNRGNFPPRFSGRQFPNYSSELNVNALELEDSALYLCASSLGVLPFSVEKLFFGSGTQLSVL.

J is TRBJ2-5 and V is TRBV7-9; D remains ambiguous. The germline V gene has CDR1 SEHNR and CDR2 FQNEAQ (reference sequence). The CDR3 runs to 15 residues. The V end lost 4 bases, the J end lost 5 bases, and 17 bases lay between the germline ends. The CDR3 sequence is CASSSDLVAAETQYF. As DNA, the CDR3 is TGTGCCAGCAGCTCGGATCTAGTAGCAGCGGAGACCCAGTACTTC. The variable domain in full, completed from reference TRBV7-9 and TRBJ2-5, reads DTGVSQNPRHKITKRGQNVTFRCDPISEHNRLYWYRQTLGQGPEFLTYFQNEAQLEKSRLLSDRFSAERPKGSFSTLEIQRTEQGDSAMYLCASSSDLVAAETQYFGPGTRLLVL.

This chain joins TRBV27 and TRBJ2-2; 9 bases line up with TRBD1. This CDR3 is built from 18 residues. Germline V gene sequence: CDR1 MNHEY, CDR2 SMNVEV (reference sequence). V trimming: 5 bases; J trimming: 6 bases; junction bases outside the gene matches: 16. The CDR3 bases are TGTGCCAGCAGTCCCCTAAAGGGGACAGGGACGGGACCCGGGGAGCTGTTTTTT. It specifies CASSPLKGTGTGPGELFF.

The V gene is TRBV5-4, the J gene TRBJ1-2; TRBD1 matches 8 bases. The J segment lost 3 bases and the V segment lost 4 bases, leaving 5 bases of the junction unmatched. Looked up from germline, CDR1 is SGHNT and CDR2 is YYREEE (reference sequence). This CDR3 comprises 14 residues. CDR3 sequence reads: CASSQPTGDYGYTF. The CDR3 DNA reads TGTGCCAGCAGCCAGCCGACAGGGGACTATGGCTACACCTTC.

The V and J genes are TRBV7-9 and TRBJ1-6; D perhaps matches TRBD1 (5 bases). Germline lookup yields CDR1 SEHNR and CDR2 FQNEAQ (reference sequence). CDR3 length: 14 residues. CDR3 in DNA: TGTTCCGCTGGGGGGGATTGGGATAATTCACCCCTCCACTTT. It is translated as CSAGGDWDNSPLHF.

The chain employs TRBV9 and TRBJ1-1; weak D call: TRBD1 (6 bases). The CDR3 is 16 amino acids. Germline CDR1 and CDR2: SGDLS and YYNGEE. Trimming took 3 bases from V and 0 from J, leaving 15 bases between them. The CDR3 here is CASSAPQGQLNTEAFF. CDR3 coding DNA: TGTGCCAGCAGCGCCCCACAAGGACAGTTGAACACTGAAGCTTTCTTT.

V gene TRBV30 combines with J gene TRBJ2-2; a weak D match, TRBD2 (5 bases). Trimming pared 7 bases from V and 0 bases from J, leaving 9 bases between. This CDR3 spans 13 amino acids. Germline lookup yields CDR1 GTSNPN and CDR2 SVGIG (reference sequence). CDR3 loop: CASTIPNTGELFF. CDR3 in DNA: TGTGCCTCGACTATACCGAACACCGGGGAGCTGTTTTTT.

The chain employs TRBV2 and TRBJ2-3; TRBD2 agrees at 12 bases. The CDR3 contains 15 residues. Germline CDR1 reads SNHLY; CDR2 reads FYNNEI. V lost 6 bases to trimming and J lost 5 bases; unmatched junction nucleotides: 6. As DNA, the CDR3 is TGTGCCAGCAGAGCTAGCGGGGGGGCAATAGATACGCAGTATTTT. Translation gives CASRASGGAIDTQYF.

This chain links TRBV13 with TRBJ2-2; D is possibly TRBD2 (6 bases). Germline V gene sequence: CDR1 PRHDT, CDR2 FYEKMQ (reference sequence). CDR3 length equals 15 residues. Trimming cost V 5 bases and J 1 base, with 11 bases left between them. CDR3 loop: CASSKPGLNTGELFF. The CDR3, as DNA: TGTGCCAGCAGCAAGCCGGGACTGAACACCGGGGAGCTGTTTTTT.

The chain employs TRBV9 and TRBJ2-2; the match to TRBD1 covers 9 bases. CDR3 length: 14 amino acids. The V gene end was trimmed by 4 bases and the J gene end by 6 bases; junction bases not matched to a gene: 4. The V gene's germline CDR1 is SGDLS and CDR2 YYNGEE. The CDR3 DNA is TGTGCCAGCAGCACGGGGACAGGGTCCGGGGAGCTGTTTTTT. It encodes CASSTGTGSGELFF.

CDR3 loop: CASGGTGGIYYGYTF. CDR3 nucleotide sequence: TGTGCCAGCGGGGGGACAGGGGGGATTTACTATGGCTACACCTTC. The genes are TRBV28 and TRBJ1-2; 11 nucleotides align to TRBD1. The germline gives CDR1 MDHEN, CDR2 SYDVKM. The CDR3 consists of 15 residues. Losses at the gene ends were 8 bases for V and 3 bases for J; bases not matched to a gene: 8.

This CDR3 is CASSLEGTSGGYEQYF. In DNA form, the CDR3 reads TGTGCCAGCAGCTTAGAGGGGACTAGCGGGGGCTACGAGCAGTACTTC. The rearrangement uses TRBV7-3 and TRBJ2-7, with 14 bases matching TRBD2. In germline, CDR1 is SGHTA, CDR2 FQGTGA. J lost 3 bases, V lost 2 bases, and 3 bases had no gene match. This CDR3 has 16 amino acids.

The DNA of the CDR3 is TGTGCCAGCCTTGGACAGGCAACTAATGAAAAACTGTTTTTT. Its protein product is CASLGQATNEKLFF. J is TRBJ1-4 and V is TRBV5-6; 7 bases align to TRBD1. V lost 7 bases to trimming and J lost 0 bases; unmatched junction nucleotides: 3. This CDR3 contains 14 residues. Germline V gene sequence: CDR1 SGHDT, CDR2 YYEEEE.